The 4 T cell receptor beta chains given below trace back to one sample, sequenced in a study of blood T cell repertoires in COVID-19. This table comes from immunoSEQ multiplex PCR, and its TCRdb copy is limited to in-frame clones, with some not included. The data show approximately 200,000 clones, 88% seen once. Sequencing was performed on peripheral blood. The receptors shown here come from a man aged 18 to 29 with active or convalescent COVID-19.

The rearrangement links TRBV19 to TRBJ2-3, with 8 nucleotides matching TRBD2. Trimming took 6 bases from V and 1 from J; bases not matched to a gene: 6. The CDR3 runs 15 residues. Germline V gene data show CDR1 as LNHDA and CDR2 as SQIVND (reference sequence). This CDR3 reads CASRGVAGRTDTQYF. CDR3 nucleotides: TGTGCCAGTAGGGGTGTAGCGGGACGCACAGATACGCAGTATTTT.

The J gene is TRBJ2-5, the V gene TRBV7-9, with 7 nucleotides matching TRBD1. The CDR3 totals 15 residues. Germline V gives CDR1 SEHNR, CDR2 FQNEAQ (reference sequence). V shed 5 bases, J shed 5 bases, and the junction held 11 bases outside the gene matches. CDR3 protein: CASSQRTGLGETQYF. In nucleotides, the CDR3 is TGTGCCAGCAGCCAGCGGACAGGCCTCGGGGAGACCCAGTACTTC.

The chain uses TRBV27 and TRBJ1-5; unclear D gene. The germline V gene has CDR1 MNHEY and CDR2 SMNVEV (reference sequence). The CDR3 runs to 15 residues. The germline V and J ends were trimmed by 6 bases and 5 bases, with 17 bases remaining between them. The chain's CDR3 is CASRRAGRYHQPQHF. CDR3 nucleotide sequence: TGTGCCAGCAGACGGGCGGGCAGGTACCATCAGCCCCAGCATTTT.

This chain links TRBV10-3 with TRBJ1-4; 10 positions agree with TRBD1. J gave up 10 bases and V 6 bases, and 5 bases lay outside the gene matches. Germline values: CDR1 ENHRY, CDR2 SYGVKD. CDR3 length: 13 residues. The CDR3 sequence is CAISSGQGLKLFF. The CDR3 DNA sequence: TGTGCCATCAGCTCGGGACAGGGGCTAAAACTGTTTTTT.